This T cell receptor (beta chain) was documented in a study of T cells expressing NK-cell markers. For the study at large: Repertoires of TCR beta were obtained from T cells sorted as CD3+CD56+NKG2C+, CD3+CD56+NKG2C- and CD3+CD56-NKG2C+.

Study-wide points: Dominant NKG2C+ clonotypes were found to form about 1.0-7.5% of CD8+ T cells in five to seven donors.

The CDR3 covers 16 residues. CDR1 and CDR2 from the germline V gene are SGHVS and FQNEAQ. About this clonotype itself: Its antigen is currently unknown.

UMI-tagged 5'RACE template switching yielded the TCR beta cDNA. TCRdb reprocessed the 5' RACE reads, with one entry per CDR3 protein and no DNA. The sample has around 550,000 distinct CDR3 sequences; the top ten hold 3.5% to 4.5%. The clonotype comes from a man between 18 and 35 years old in good health. Source material: blood T cells: a sorted CD56 or NKG2C T cell subset, CD4+ or CD8+ T cells, or bulk PBMC T cells (not recorded which). The chain uses TRBV7-8 and TRBJ2-3; TCRdb returns TRBD2, unconfirmable since there is no DNA. Here the CDR3 reads CASSLEVGLSMDTQYF.